Listed below are T cell receptor beta chains from one sample, sequenced in a study of cytomegalovirus exposure and HLA in healthy donors. The method was immunoSEQ multiplex PCR; TCRdb's version includes in-frame clones alone and lacks a portion of them. The sample includes about 180,000 clones, around 85% seen only once; the top ten take 1%. The sequenced sample consisted of PBMCs. Receptor source: a boy between 2 and 15 years old in good health and CMV-seronegative. The CDR3 runs from the conserved cysteine through the conserved F or W. A D gene is named only where the DNA matches it firmly. Size is stated for part of the rows, as once, few or many counts, or as a class when the clone is expanded.

clone size	D gene	V gene	J gene	CDR3 DNA	CDR3 protein
-	TRBD1	TRBV9	TRBJ1-2	TGTGCCAGCTTGGGACAGGAGGACTATGGCTACACCTTC	CASLGQEDYGYTF
-	TRBD1	TRBV28	TRBJ1-2	TGTGCCAGCAGCACCCCGGGACAGGGGCTTGGCTACACCTTC	CASSTPGQGLGYTF
once	TRBD2	TRBV5-1	TRBJ2-1	TGCGCCAGCAGCGTAGGCGGACTAGCGGGAATAAGGGGATACAATGAGCAGTTCTTC	CASSVGGLAGIRGYNEQFF
-	TRBD1	TRBV6-6	TRBJ2-5	TGTGCCAGCAGTTACGGACAGGGGGCGTGGGAGACCCAGTACTTC	CASSYGQGAWETQYF
-	-	TRBV5-4	TRBJ2-1	TGTGCCAGCAGCTTAGGTCTAGCGAGTGAGCAGTTCTTC	CASSLGLASEQFF
-	-	TRBV5-1	TRBJ1-2	TGCGCCAGCAGCTTGGTCCCAGGGGCCGACTATGGCTACACCTTC	CASSLVPGADYGYTF
-	TRBD2	TRBV7-8	TRBJ2-2	TGTGCCAGCAGCTTAGTCGGACTAGCGGACGCGAACACCGGGGAGCTGTTTTTT	CASSLVGLADANTGELFF
-	TRBD1	TRBV5-1	TRBJ1-6	TGCGCCAGCAGCGGGGGACAGACTAATTCACCCCTCCACTTT	CASSGGQTNSPLHF
-	-	TRBV7-2	TRBJ2-1	TGTGCCAGCAGCTTAGCACGACTAAGCCACCGATACAATGAGCAGTTCTTC	CASSLARLSHRYNEQFF
-	TRBD1	TRBV5-1	TRBJ1-1	TGCGCCAGCAGCTTGGAGGGCAGGGGGCGTACTGAAGCTTTCTTT	CASSLEGRGRTEAFF
-	-	TRBV27	TRBJ1-4	TGTGCCAGCAGTTTATCGTTCCAGGGGAAAGAAAAACTGTTTTTT	CASSLSFQGKEKLFF
-	TRBD2	TRBV10-1	TRBJ2-1	TGCGCCAGCAGTGAGTCAGGGGAACTAGCGGGAGGAGTGTTCTTC	CASSESGELAGGVFF
-	-	TRBV27	TRBJ1-1	TGTGCCAGCAGTTGGGGGGAGAGGAACACTGAAGCTTTCTTT	CASSWGERNTEAFF
-	TRBD2	TRBV29-1	TRBJ2-1	TGCAGCGTTGAAGGCCAGACTAGCGGGTCCTCAAACTCCTACAATGAGCAGTTCTTC	CSVEGQTSGSSNSYNEQFF
-	TRBD2	TRBV14	TRBJ2-3	TGTGCCAGCAGCCAAGCCTATCTAGCGGGGGACACAGATACGCAGTATTTT	CASSQAYLAGDTDTQYF
once	TRBD2	TRBV7-9	TRBJ2-2	TGTGCCAGCAGCTTAATGAGCCCTAGCGGGTCGATGCGGGCCGGGGAGCTGTTTTTT	CASSLMSPSGSMRAGELFF
-	-	TRBV5-4	TRBJ2-5	TGTGCCAGCAGCCTTCAGGCGGGGTTTCAAGAGACCCAGTACTTC	CASSLQAGFQETQYF
-	-	TRBV27	TRBJ2-5	TGTGCCAGCAGTTCGCACGCGGGGACCCTACAAGAGACCCAGTACTTC	CASSSHAGTLQETQYF
-	-	TRBV6-1	TRBJ1-5	TGTGCCAGCAGTGAGGGCCACGCCAATCAGCCCCAGCATTTT	CASSEGHANQPQHF
-	-	TRBV7-3	TRBJ1-1	TGTGCCAGCAGCTTAAACGCCAGGGACACTGAAGCTTTCTTT	CASSLNARDTEAFF
-	TRBD2	TRBV29-1	TRBJ2-5	TGCAGCGTTAGAGGCTCTAGCGGTAAAGAGACCCAGTACTTC	CSVRGSSGKETQYF
-	TRBD1	TRBV5-5	TRBJ1-5	TGTGCCAGCAGCTTTGGGGGACAGTTCAATCAGCCCCAGCATTTT	CASSFGGQFNQPQHF
few	-	TRBV28	TRBJ1-5	TGTGCCAGCCAGACCGTACAGTTCCTAAATCAGCCCCAGCATTTT	CASQTVQFLNQPQHF
-	TRBD2	TRBV2	TRBJ2-3	TGTGCCAGCCGAGGGGGACTAGCGATCACAGATACGCAGTATTTT	CASRGGLAITDTQYF
few	-	TRBV10-3	TRBJ2-7	TGTGCCATCAGTGACCCGAGTGTGTCGGGCTACGAGCAGTACTTC	CAISDPSVSGYEQYF
-	TRBD1	TRBV5-6	TRBJ1-5	TGTGCCAGCAGCTTGGCAGGGGGCGAGGCCCAGCATTTT	CASSLAGGEAQHF
-	-	TRBV28	TRBJ1-5	TGTGCCAGCGGGGAGGGAAGGGTCAATCAGCCCCAGCATTTT	CASGEGRVNQPQHF
-	-	TRBV7-9	TRBJ2-2	TGTGCCAGCCAGAGGGTCGGGGAGCTGTTTTTT	CASQRVGELFF
-	TRBD1	TRBV28	TRBJ1-2	TGTGCCAGCAGTTTGTTGACAGGGAGGTATGGCTACACCTTC	CASSLLTGRYGYTF
once	TRBD1	TRBV18	TRBJ2-2	TGTGCCAGCTCACACGGGACAGTTGGGCTCGGGGAGCTGTTTTTT	CASSHGTVGLGELFF
-	-	TRBV15	TRBJ1-6	TGTGCCACCAGCAGAGATCCGGGCAGGGCGAGTTCACCCCTCCACTTT	CATSRDPGRASSPLHF
-	-	TRBV28	TRBJ1-1	TGTGCCAGCAGTTTGAAACCAGGGGTAACTGAAGCTTTCTTT	CASSLKPGVTEAFF
-	TRBD1	TRBV5-4	TRBJ1-1	TGTGCCAGCAGCTTAACAGGGGGGAAGACTGAAGCTTTCTTT	CASSLTGGKTEAFF
-	-	TRBV2	TRBJ2-2	TGTGCCAGCAGTGACTCTGGCAGGAGGGGCACCGGGGAGCTGTTTTTT	CASSDSGRRGTGELFF
-	-	TRBV28	TRBJ1-4	TGTGCCAGCAGTATGACAAGCACTAATGAAAAACTGTTTTTT	CASSMTSTNEKLFF
-	-	TRBV18	TRBJ2-1	TGTGCCAGCTCACCACCAGGTGGGCAGCAGTTCTTC	CASSPPGGQQFF
-	-	TRBV28	TRBJ2-3	TGTGCCAGCAGTTTTAGCAGGGTCGGGGGTACGCAGTATTTT	CASSFSRVGGTQYF
once	-	TRBV28	TRBJ1-1	TGTGCCAGCAGACCAGGACAGCCGAACACTGAAGCTTTCTTT	CASRPGQPNTEAFF
-	-	TRBV23-1	TRBJ2-6	TGCGCCAGCAGTCTCTGGGAGCAACATTCTGGGGCCAACGTCCTGACTTTC	CASSLWEQHSGANVLTF
-	-	TRBV6-1	TRBJ1-2	TGTGCCAGCAGCGAGATGCGCAATAACTATGGCTACACCTTC	CASSEMRNNYGYTF
-	-	TRBV27	TRBJ1-2	TGTGCCAGCAACGGAGGGGCTAACTATGGCTACACCTTC	CASNGGANYGYTF
-	-	TRBV2	TRBJ1-2	TGTGCCAGCAGTGAAAATGACAGTAACTATGGCTACACCTTC	CASSENDSNYGYTF
-	-	TRBV2	TRBJ2-1	TGTGCCAGCAAATCCCGGGACACTTACAATGAGCAGTTCTTC	CASKSRDTYNEQFF
-	TRBD1	TRBV27	TRBJ2-2	TGTGCCAGCAGTCCGCCCCCCGGACAGGGAATACCTGCAAACACCGGGGAGCTGTTTTTT	CASSPPPGQGIPANTGELFF
-	TRBD1	TRBV11-2	TRBJ2-5	TGTGCCAGCAGCTTCCTCGGACAGGGGGCGCAGGAGACCCAGTACTTC	CASSFLGQGAQETQYF
-	-	TRBV7-9	TRBJ1-4	TGTGCCAGCAGCTTAGCAGCGGGGGTCGGCGAAAAACTGTTTTTT	CASSLAAGVGEKLFF
-	-	TRBV7-9	TRBJ1-5	TGTGCCAGTAGCTGGGGGGTCAATCAGCCCCAGCATTTT	CASSWGVNQPQHF
-	-	TRBV28	TRBJ2-5	TGTGCCAGCAGTCTCCCTGGACAGCAAGAGACCCAGTACTTC	CASSLPGQQETQYF
few	TRBD1	TRBV30	TRBJ1-1	TGTGCCTGGAGTTCAGGGGGAGTGGCTGAAGCTTTCTTT	CAWSSGGVAEAFF
once	-	TRBV28	TRBJ1-5	TGTGCCAGCAGTTTGTCCAGGATCAATCAGCCCCAGCATTTT	CASSLSRINQPQHF
-	-	TRBV4-1	TRBJ2-5	TGCGCCAGCAGCCAAGCTGAGGTCGGTTGGGGCGCGGGGGAGACCCAGTACTTC	CASSQAEVGWGAGETQYF
-	TRBD1	TRBV2	TRBJ1-4	TGTGCCAGCAGTGAAACCGGGACAGGGCCCGAAAAACTGTTTTTT	CASSETGTGPEKLFF
-	-	TRBV2	TRBJ2-3	TGTGCCAGCAGGTTGACTAGTCACACAGATGCGCAGTATTTT	CASRLTSHTDAQYF
-	TRBD1	TRBV11-2	TRBJ2-2	TGTGCCAGCAGCTCGGGCGGACAGGGTACCGGGGAGCTGTTTTTT	CASSSGGQGTGELFF
once	TRBD1	TRBV10-3	TRBJ1-1	TGTGCCATCAGTGAGTCGGTTGGGACAGGGTTTGTGAACACTGAAGCTTTCTTT	CAISESVGTGFVNTEAFF
-	TRBD2	TRBV7-9	TRBJ2-7	TGTGCCAGCAGCTTTGGACTAGCGAACGACGAGCAGTACTTC	CASSFGLANDEQYF
-	TRBD1	TRBV2	TRBJ1-2	TGTGCCAGCAGGGACGACAGGGGCTATGGCTACACCTTC	CASRDDRGYGYTF